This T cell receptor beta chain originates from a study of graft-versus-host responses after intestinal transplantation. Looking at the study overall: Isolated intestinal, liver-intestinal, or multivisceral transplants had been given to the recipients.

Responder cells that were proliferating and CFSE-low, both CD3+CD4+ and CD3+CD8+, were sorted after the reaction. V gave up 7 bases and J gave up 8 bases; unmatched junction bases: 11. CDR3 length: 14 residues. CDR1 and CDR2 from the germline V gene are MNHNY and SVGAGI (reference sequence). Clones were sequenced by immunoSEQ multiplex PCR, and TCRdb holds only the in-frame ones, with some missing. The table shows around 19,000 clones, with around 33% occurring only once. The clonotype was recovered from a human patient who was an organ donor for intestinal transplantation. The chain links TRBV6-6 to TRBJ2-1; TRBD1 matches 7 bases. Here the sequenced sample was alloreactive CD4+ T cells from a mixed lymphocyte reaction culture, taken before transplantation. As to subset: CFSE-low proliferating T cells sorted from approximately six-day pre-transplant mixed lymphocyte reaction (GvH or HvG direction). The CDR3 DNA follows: TGTGCCAGCACCAAGGCAGGGGGTACCGATGAGCAGTTCTTC. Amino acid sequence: CASTKAGGTDEQFF.